The rows below give T cell receptor beta chains drawn from one sample of a study of tumor-infiltrating lymphocytes in localized non-small cell lung cancer. The repertoire was sequenced with immunoSEQ multiplex PCR; TCRdb's copy has only in-frame clones and lacks some. There are tens of thousands of clones in the sample; roughly three fifths occur only once, and roughly 5.4% lies in the top ten. Sample: lung tumor tissue. The origin of the receptors is a human donor with non-small cell lung cancer. The CDR3 runs from the conserved cysteine through the conserved F or W. For some rows the clone size is stated as once, few or many, or as a class when expanded; others skip it.

clone size: few
J gene: TRBJ1-4
V gene: TRBV6-1
CDR3 protein: CASSEDRGRKLFF

clone size: -
J gene: TRBJ2-1
V gene: TRBV5-1
CDR3 protein: CASSYKGWGNEQFF

clone size: -
J gene: TRBJ2-5
V gene: TRBV7-7
CDR3 protein: CASSSEGATQYF

clone size: -
J gene: TRBJ2-2
V gene: TRBV6-1
CDR3 protein: CASSEGLGGEPGELFF

clone size: -
J gene: TRBJ2-1
V gene: TRBV11-3
CDR3 protein: CASSGQGLYNEQFF

clone size: -
J gene: TRBJ2-3
V gene: TRBV18
CDR3 protein: CASSSQGVTDTQYF

clone size: -
J gene: TRBJ2-3
V gene: TRBV9
CDR3 protein: CASSVAGSLADTQYF

clone size: few
J gene: TRBJ2-1
V gene: TRBV9
CDR3 protein: CASSVDGRTYNEQFF

clone size: once
J gene: TRBJ2-5
V gene: TRBV7-9
CDR3 protein: CASSLNQGAGETQYF

clone size: -
J gene: TRBJ2-3
V gene: TRBV28
CDR3 protein: CASSLSGQGRDTQYF

clone size: -
J gene: TRBJ2-1
V gene: TRBV11-3
CDR3 protein: CASSRDRVVDEQFF

clone size: -
J gene: TRBJ2-7
V gene: TRBV6-1
CDR3 protein: CACLAGYEQYF

clone size: -
J gene: TRBJ2-5
V gene: TRBV27
CDR3 protein: CASAPRTGVVETQYF

clone size: -
J gene: TRBJ2-7
V gene: TRBV5-1
CDR3 protein: CASSLMTRSGEQYF

clone size: -
J gene: TRBJ2-1
V gene: TRBV4-2
CDR3 protein: CASSQGSYYDEQFF

clone size: -
J gene: TRBJ2-1
V gene: TRBV5-1
CDR3 protein: CASSLDITSMREQFF

clone size: few
J gene: TRBJ2-1
V gene: TRBV5-1
CDR3 protein: CASSLTSGTYNEQFF

clone size: -
J gene: TRBJ1-2
V gene: TRBV5-6
CDR3 protein: CASSLTDYGYTF

clone size: -
J gene: TRBJ1-2
V gene: TRBV2
CDR3 protein: CASSGITGTGVSKLYGYTF

clone size: -
J gene: TRBJ1-2
V gene: TRBV7-7
CDR3 protein: CASSPEAGGGYGYTF

clone size: few
J gene: TRBJ1-1
V gene: TRBV15
CDR3 protein: CATSRDEGQNTEAFF

clone size: -
J gene: TRBJ2-3
V gene: TRBV19
CDR3 protein: CASTLGLAGVQAQYF

clone size: few
J gene: TRBJ2-1
V gene: TRBV5-6
CDR3 protein: CASSGGQASSYNEQFF

clone size: -
J gene: TRBJ1-5
V gene: TRBV28
CDR3 protein: CASSPRVFSNQPQHF

clone size: -
J gene: TRBJ2-1
V gene: TRBV7-3
CDR3 protein: CASSSSLAGGYNEQFF

clone size: -
J gene: TRBJ2-3
V gene: TRBV2
CDR3 protein: CASSGGLAGHTDTQYF

clone size: -
J gene: TRBJ2-5
V gene: TRBV2
CDR3 protein: CASTQRVGETQYF

clone size: medium-sized
J gene: TRBJ2-5
V gene: TRBV7-9
CDR3 protein: CASSSLRGFSSETQYF

clone size: -
J gene: TRBJ1-1
V gene: TRBV28
CDR3 protein: CASSSGWGVNTEAFF

clone size: -
J gene: TRBJ1-4
V gene: TRBV27
CDR3 protein: CASSLRGFSTNEKLFF

clone size: -
J gene: TRBJ2-7
V gene: TRBV6-6
CDR3 protein: CASRTGSGAYGEQYF

clone size: -
J gene: TRBJ2-7
V gene: TRBV7-3
CDR3 protein: CASSLAGGGTQYEQYF

clone size: -
J gene: TRBJ1-2
V gene: TRBV29-1
CDR3 protein: CSVEVDLLYGYTF

clone size: -
J gene: TRBJ1-4
V gene: TRBV6-1
CDR3 protein: CASSELKGVPNEKLFF

clone size: medium-sized
J gene: TRBJ2-2
V gene: TRBV29-1
CDR3 protein: CSVEEGNRGRPGELFF